There are a few counts of the clone carrying this T cell receptor beta chain. The data originate from a study of T cells after yellow fever vaccination. TCRdb passed the 5' RACE reads through MiXCR, listing each CDR3 protein once. The sample yields around 530,000 distinct CDR3 sequences, around a sixth seen once. The source material was PBMCs, sampled 5 to 6 days after the first yellow fever vaccination. The TCR comes from a man aged 18 to 29 who received the YFV17D yellow fever vaccine.

The CDR3 nucleotides are TGCGCCAGCAGCTCCCCCGGGGGCTCCTACAATGAGCAGTTCTTC. It translates to CASSSPGGSYNEQFF. The chain employs TRBV10-1 and TRBJ2-1; a possible D gene is TRBD2 (6 bases). The CDR3 is 15 residues long. Germline loops: CDR1 WNHNN, CDR2 SYGVQD (reference sequence). V lost 6 bases to trimming and J lost 0 bases, with 12 bases between them.